This entry lists 2 T cell receptor beta chains sequenced from one sample in a study of blood T cell repertoires in COVID-19. Here immunoSEQ multiplex PCR was the method, and the copy in TCRdb shows in-frame clones only, minus some. The sample has 87,000 or so clones, around 86% seen once; the top ten hold roughly 5%. Sequenced sample: peripheral blood. These receptors were obtained from a man in his forties with acute or convalescent COVID-19.

The chain carries TRBV11-2 and TRBJ2-7, with TRBD1 matching 7 bases. The length of the CDR3 is 14 residues. The V segment lost 7 bases and the J segment 1 base; nucleotides outside the gene matches: 7. The germline V gene has CDR1 SGHAT and CDR2 FQNNGV. The CDR3 loop reads CASTRGRGSYEQYF. As DNA, the CDR3 is TGTGCCAGCACAAGGGGCAGGGGGTCCTACGAGCAGTACTTC. The entire variable domain, with the rest obtained from reference TRBV11-2 and TRBJ2-7, is as follows: EAGVAQSPRYKIIEKRQSVAFWCNPISGHATLYWYQQILGQGPKLLIQFQNNGVVDDSQLPKDRFSAERLKGVDSTLKIQPAKLEDSAVYLCASTRGRGSYEQYFGPGTRLTVT.

The chain employs TRBV13 and TRBJ1-2; 8 nucleotides match TRBD1. The germline V gene has CDR1 PRHDT and CDR2 FYEKMQ (reference sequence). V trimming: 4 bases; J trimming: 5 bases; junction bases outside the gene matches: 9. This CDR3 comprises 15 residues. CDR3 nucleotides: TGTGCCAGCAGCTCCGGGACAGGACGGGCTTATGGCTACACCTTC. Its protein is CASSSGTGRAYGYTF.